Here is one T cell receptor beta chain with its context. Its cognate antigen is unknown. Only in-frame clones appear in the TCRdb table, and some are missing; sequencing was by immunoSEQ multiplex PCR. Of 150,000 to 200,000 clones listed, about 91% are singletons. V dropped 0 bases and J dropped 1; count of bases not matched to a gene: 2. Germline V lookup: CDR1 SGHTA, CDR2 FQGNSA. This CDR3 is 16 amino acids long. This record comes from a study of T cell responses to AZD1222 COVID-19 vaccine. Study-wide results and limits: The donor cohort was predominantly white British with a female majority, and clonal diversity may have been underestimated.

This specimen was peripheral blood, taken on day 0 of AZD1222 vaccination. This chain connects TRBV7-2 to TRBJ2-2; TRBD2 matches at 7 bases. This sequence was found in an adult in good health. The CDR3 spells CASSLAGGWNTGELFF. The CDR3 bases are TGTGCCAGCAGCTTAGCGGGAGGGTGGAACACCGGGGAGCTGTTTTTT.